The sequence of this T cell receptor (beta chain) was determined in a study of OX40 agonist ivuxolimab in advanced cancers. Study-level information: The study enrolled dose-escalation patients with hepatocellular carcinoma, melanoma, renal cell or head and neck cancer. Patients with prior anti-PD-1, anti-PD-L1 or anti-CTLA-4 therapy were eligible; approximately 40% had some. Findings of the study overall: Among the least clonally expanded were partial responders at 0.1-3.0 mg/kg.

In regard to this clone: What it binds is not known.

Libraries were prepared by immunoSEQ multiplex PCR; TCRdb keeps only in-frame clonotypes and omits some of them. Seen here are tens of thousands of clones, 85% to 90% observed once, and the top ten hold approximately 10%. Germline CDR1 is MNHEY and CDR2 is SMNVEV (reference sequence). With 3 bases removed from V and 7 bases from J, the gap between germline ends came to 16 bases. The CDR3 covers 14 residues. The sequence was collected from an adult with an advanced solid tumor such as melanoma, head and neck, liver or kidney cancer. Source: CD4+ or CD8+ T cells sorted from blood, taken in a trial of the OX40 agonist ivuxolimab. The chain uses TRBV27 and TRBJ2-7, with a tentative D call TRBD1 (6 bases). CDR3: CASSFMGALREQYF. In DNA, the CDR3 is TGTGCCAGCAGTTTTATGGGGGCCCTCAGGGAGCAGTACTTC.